One and the same sample provided the 4 T cell receptor beta chains below, sequenced in a study of T cells in Graves' hyperthyroidism and ophthalmopathy. The TCR beta CDR3 regions underwent amplification using RNA transcripts as the source. With the HTBI primer set, the TCR CDR3 went through a first round of RT-PCR. TCRdb processed the multiplex PCR reads anew with MiXCR; each CDR3 protein has one entry. Of almost 500,000 distinct CDR3 sequences detected, around a fifth appear once; the ten largest clones hold about 53%. The source material was blood. Receptors originate from a woman aged 70-85 years with Graves' ophthalmopathy.

The chain carries TRBV30 and TRBJ2-1, with D possibly being TRBD1 (6 bases). The germline V gene encodes CDR1 GTSNPN and CDR2 SVGIG (reference sequence). The ends were cut back, 2 bases at V and 2 bases at J, with 13 bases in the middle. The length of the CDR3 is 15 residues. The CDR3 here is CAWSSGALPYNEQFF. CDR3 in DNA: TGTGCCTGGAGTTCAGGGGCCCTTCCCTACAATGAGCAGTTCTTC.

This chain uses TRBV27 with TRBJ1-6, with TRBD1 matching 7 bases. The CDR3 spans 14 residues. Germline CDR1 reads MNHEY; CDR2 reads SMNVEV (reference sequence). Trimming at V came to 6 bases and at J to 9 bases, leaving 8 bases not matched to a gene. Written as DNA, the CDR3 is TGTGCCAGCAGCCTCCGGGACAGATCTTCACCCCTCCACTTT. This sequence encodes CASSLRDRSSPLHF.

This clonotype was recorded a few times. The rearrangement joins TRBV6-1 to TRBJ1-6; D call uncertain. The V and J ends lost 7 bases and 9 bases respectively, with 13 bases between them. CDR1 and CDR2 from the germline V gene are MNHNS and SASEGT. The CDR3 loop spans 13 amino acids. The CDR3 sequence: CASIKSHSSPLHF. CDR3 bases: TGTGCCAGCATCAAAAGTCATAGTTCACCCCTCCACTTT.

The rearrangement uses TRBV6-2 or TRBV6-3 and TRBJ2-5, with D maybe TRBD2 (6 bases). V was cut by 8 bases and J by 9 bases, with 22 bases left in between. This CDR3 has 14 amino acids. Germline-derived CDR1 and CDR2 are MNHEY and SVGEGT. The DNA for the CDR3 is TGTGCCAGCCGAGGGGAGGCAGCGCCCTCGGCCCAGTACTTC. Protein sequence: CASRGEAAPSAQYF.